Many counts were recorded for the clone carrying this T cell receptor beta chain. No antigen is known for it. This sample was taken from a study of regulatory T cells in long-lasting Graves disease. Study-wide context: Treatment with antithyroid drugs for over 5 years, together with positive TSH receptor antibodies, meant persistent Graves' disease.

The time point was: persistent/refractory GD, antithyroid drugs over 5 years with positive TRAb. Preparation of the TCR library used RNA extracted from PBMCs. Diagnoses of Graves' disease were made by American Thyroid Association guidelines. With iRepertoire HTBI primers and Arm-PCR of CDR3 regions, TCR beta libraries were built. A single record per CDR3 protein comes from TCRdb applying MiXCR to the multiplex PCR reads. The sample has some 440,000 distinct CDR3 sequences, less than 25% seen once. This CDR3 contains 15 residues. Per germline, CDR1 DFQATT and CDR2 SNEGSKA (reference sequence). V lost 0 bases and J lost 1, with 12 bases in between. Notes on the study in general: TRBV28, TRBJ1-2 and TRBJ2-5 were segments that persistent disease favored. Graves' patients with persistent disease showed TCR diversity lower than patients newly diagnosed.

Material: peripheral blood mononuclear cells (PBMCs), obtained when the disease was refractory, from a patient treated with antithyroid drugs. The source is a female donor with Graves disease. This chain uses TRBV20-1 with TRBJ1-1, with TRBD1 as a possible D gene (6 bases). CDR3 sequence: CSARDVRGENTEAFF. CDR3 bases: TGCAGTGCTAGAGACGTCAGGGGAGAGAACACTGAAGCTTTCTTT.